This T cell receptor beta chain was sequenced during a study of blood T cell repertoires in COVID-19. As for the study in general: Samples of COVID-19 (acute and convalescent) were obtained from the United States, Italy and Spain.

Only in-frame clones appear in the TCRdb table, and some are missing; sequencing was by immunoSEQ multiplex PCR. The table shows a few hundred thousand clones, with about 90% occurring only once. The CDR3 has 14 residues. J lost 2 bases, V lost 5 bases, and 3 bases had no gene match. From germline, CDR1 is MNHEY and CDR2 SVGAGI. In assigning cohorts, the study relied on participant-reported clinical history. All recovered Cohort 3 donors got two negative PCRs, got clearance, or saw symptom resolution. Sequencing was carried out using PBMCs or T cells enriched from blood (not recorded which). This TCR was sampled from a woman aged 25 to 39 who had recovered from COVID-19. The V call is TRBV6-5, the J call TRBJ1-2; 9 bases map to TRBD1. As DNA, the CDR3 is TGTGCCAGCAGTCGGGACAGGGAAAACTATGGCTACACCTTC. It specifies CASSRDRENYGYTF.